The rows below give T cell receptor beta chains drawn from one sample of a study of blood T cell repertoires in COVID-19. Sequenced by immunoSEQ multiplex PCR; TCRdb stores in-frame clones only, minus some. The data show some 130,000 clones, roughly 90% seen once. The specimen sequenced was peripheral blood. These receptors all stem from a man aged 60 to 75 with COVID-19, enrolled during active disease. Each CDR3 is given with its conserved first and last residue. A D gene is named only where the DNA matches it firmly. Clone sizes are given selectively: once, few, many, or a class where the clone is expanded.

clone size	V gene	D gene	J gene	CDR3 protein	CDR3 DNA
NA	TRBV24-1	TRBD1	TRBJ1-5	CATSDVGQGDNQPQHF	TGTGCCACCAGTGATGTCGGACAGGGCGACAATCAGCCCCAGCATTTT
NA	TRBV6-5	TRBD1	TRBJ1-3	CASSYGQGVRGNTIYF	TGTGCCAGCAGTTACGGACAGGGAGTACGTGGAAACACCATATATTTT
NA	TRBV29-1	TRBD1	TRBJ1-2	CTAGTGSDGYTF	TGCACCGCCGGGACAGGCTCGGATGGCTACACCTTC
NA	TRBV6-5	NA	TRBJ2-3	CASSYSAGAGVDTQYF	TGTGCCAGCAGTTACTCTGCGGGGGCGGGGGTAGATACGCAGTATTTT
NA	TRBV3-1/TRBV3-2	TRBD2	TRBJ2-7	CASSQDIAGPYEQYF	TGTGCCAGCAGCCAAGATATAGCGGGGCCCTACGAGCAGTACTTC
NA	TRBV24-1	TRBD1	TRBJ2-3	CATSDQGAGDTQYF	TGTGCCACCAGTGACCAGGGGGCTGGAGATACGCAGTATTTT
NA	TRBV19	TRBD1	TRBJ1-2	CASNRGLNYGYTF	TGTGCCAGTAACAGGGGGCTCAACTATGGCTACACCTTC
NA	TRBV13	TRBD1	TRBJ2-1	CASSYDRVINEQFF	TGTGCCAGCAGCTATGACAGGGTAATCAATGAGCAGTTCTTC
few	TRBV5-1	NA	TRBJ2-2	CASSLELPPRELFF	TGCGCCAGCAGCTTGGAACTCCCCCCAAGGGAGCTGTTTTTT
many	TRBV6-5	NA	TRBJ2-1	CASSYSRGYEQFF	TGTGCCAGCAGTTACTCTCGGGGTTATGAGCAGTTCTTC
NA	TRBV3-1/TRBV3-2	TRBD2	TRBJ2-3	CASSHPTSGSTDTQYF	TGTGCCAGCAGCCACCCGACTAGCGGTAGCACAGATACGCAGTATTTT
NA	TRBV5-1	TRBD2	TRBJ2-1	CASSPLAGGPDEQFF	TGCGCCAGCAGCCCTTTGGCGGGGGGGCCAGATGAGCAGTTCTTC
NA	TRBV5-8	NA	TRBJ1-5	CASSMGLYSNQPQHF	TGTGCCAGCAGCATGGGCCTATATAGCAATCAGCCCCAGCATTTT
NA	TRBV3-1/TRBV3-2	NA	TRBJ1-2	CASSYFSPGPGGYTF	TGTGCCAGCAGTTATTTCTCCCCAGGACCGGGGGGCTACACCTTC
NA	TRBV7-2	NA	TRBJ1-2	CASSLGPAEGYTF	TGTGCCAGCAGCTTAGGCCCCGCGGAAGGCTACACCTTC
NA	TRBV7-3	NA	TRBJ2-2	CASSPSRVNTGELFF	TGTGCCAGCAGCCCCTCCCGAGTGAACACCGGGGAGCTGTTTTTT
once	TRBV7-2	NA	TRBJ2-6	CASSVSGANVLTF	TGTGCCAGCAGCGTCTCGGGGGCCAACGTCCTGACTTTC
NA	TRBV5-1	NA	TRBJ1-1	CASRSGAGYTEAFF	TGCGCCAGCAGGTCAGGGGCAGGGTACACTGAAGCTTTCTTT
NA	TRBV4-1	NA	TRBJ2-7	CASSQIRNAGFYEQYF	TGCGCCAGCAGCCAGATACGTAATGCCGGGTTCTACGAGCAGTACTTC
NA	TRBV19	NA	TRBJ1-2	CASNDRLFGYTF	TGTGCCAGTAACGACAGGCTATTCGGCTACACCTTC
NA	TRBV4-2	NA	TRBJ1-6	CASSQDPPGASSYNSPLHF	TGTGCCAGCAGCCAAGATCCCCCAGGGGCAAGCTCCTATAATTCACCCCTCCACTTT
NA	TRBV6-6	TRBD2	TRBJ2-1	CASSYIAGGHGEQFF	TGTGCCAGCAGTTATATAGCGGGGGGGCACGGTGAGCAGTTCTTC
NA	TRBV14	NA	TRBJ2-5	CASSQDSETQYF	TGTGCCAGCAGCCAAGATAGTGAGACCCAGTACTTC
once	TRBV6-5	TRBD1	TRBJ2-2	CASSWTGGTGELFF	TGTGCCAGCAGTTGGACAGGGGGCACCGGGGAGCTGTTTTTT
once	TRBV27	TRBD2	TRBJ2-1	CASSFPRTSGSYNEQFF	TGTGCCAGCAGTTTCCCCCGGACTAGCGGTTCCTACAATGAGCAGTTCTTC
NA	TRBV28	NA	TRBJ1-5	CASSQINQPQHF	TGTGCCAGCAGTCAAATCAATCAGCCCCAGCATTTT
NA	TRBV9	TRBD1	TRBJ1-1	CASSKGQGFGSEAFF	TGTGCCAGCAGCAAGGGACAGGGATTCGGGAGTGAAGCTTTCTTT
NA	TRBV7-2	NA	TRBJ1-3	CASSPSHRSHSGNTIYF	TGTGCCAGCAGCCCAAGCCACAGGTCACACTCTGGAAACACCATATATTTT
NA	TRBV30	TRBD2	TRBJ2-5	CAWSPSGGHTQETQYF	TGTGCCTGGAGTCCAAGCGGGGGGCATACCCAAGAGACCCAGTACTTC
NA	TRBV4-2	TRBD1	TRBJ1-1	CASSLGQGFGTEAFF	TGTGCCAGCAGCCTAGGACAGGGCTTTGGCACTGAAGCTTTCTTT
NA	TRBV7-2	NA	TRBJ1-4	CASSSYESGPNEKLFF	TGTGCCAGCAGCTCCTATGAGTCAGGCCCGAATGAAAAACTGTTTTTT
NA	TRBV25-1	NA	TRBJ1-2	CASSAGPQLEGYTF	TGTGCCAGCAGCGCGGGCCCGCAACTGGAGGGCTACACCTTC
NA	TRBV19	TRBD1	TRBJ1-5	CASIRDRGNQPQHF	TGTGCCAGTATCCGGGACAGGGGGAATCAGCCCCAGCATTTT
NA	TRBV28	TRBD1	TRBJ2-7	CASGTGGFYEQYF	TGTGCCAGCGGCACAGGGGGCTTTTACGAGCAGTACTTC
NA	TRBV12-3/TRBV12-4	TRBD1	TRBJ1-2	CASETGGGYGYTF	TGTGCCAGCGAGACAGGGGGAGGCTATGGCTACACCTTC
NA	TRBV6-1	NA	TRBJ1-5	CASSDGVGEEDQPQHF	TGTGCCAGCAGTGATGGGGTAGGGGAGGAGGATCAGCCCCAGCATTTT
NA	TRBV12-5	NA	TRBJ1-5	CASGLVLTGNQPQHF	TGTGCTAGTGGTTTGGTATTGACAGGTAATCAGCCCCAGCATTTT
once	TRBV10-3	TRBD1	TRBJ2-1	CAISEDRGNEQFF	TGTGCCATCAGCGAGGACAGGGGAAATGAGCAGTTCTTC
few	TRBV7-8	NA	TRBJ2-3	CASSFLIGDTQYF	TGTGCCAGCAGCTTCCTAATTGGAGATACGCAGTATTTT
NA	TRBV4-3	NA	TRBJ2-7	CASSQDRGSSYEQYF	TGCGCCAGCAGCCAAGACAGGGGTAGCTCCTACGAGCAGTACTTC
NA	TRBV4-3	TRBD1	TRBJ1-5	CASSHQTGGNQPQHF	TGCGCCAGCAGCCACCAAACAGGGGGCAATCAGCCCCAGCATTTT
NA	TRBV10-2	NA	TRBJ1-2	CASTQGGINYGYTF	TGCGCCAGCACCCAGGGAGGGATCAACTATGGCTACACCTTC
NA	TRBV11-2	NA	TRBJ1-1	CASSLLRPGDAFF	TGTGCCAGCAGCTTATTAAGACCTGGAGACGCTTTCTTT
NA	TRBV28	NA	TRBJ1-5	CASSFLNQPQHF	TGTGCCAGCAGTTTTCTGAATCAGCCCCAGCATTTT
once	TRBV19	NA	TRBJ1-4	CASSTSPATNEKLFF	TGTGCCAGTAGTACCTCCCCAGCAACTAATGAAAAACTGTTTTTT
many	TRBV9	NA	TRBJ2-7	CASSVGRAVREQYF	TGTGCCAGCAGCGTAGGCAGGGCAGTACGCGAGCAGTACTTC
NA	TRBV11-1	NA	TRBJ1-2	CASSSRLDGGNGYTF	TGTGCCAGCAGCTCCCGATTGGACGGGGGGAATGGCTACACCTTC
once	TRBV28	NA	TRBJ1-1	CASGTWRAMNTEAFF	TGTGCCAGCGGAACTTGGAGGGCTATGAACACTGAAGCTTTCTTT
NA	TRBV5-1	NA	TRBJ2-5	CASSPQGTTQETQYF	TGCGCCAGCAGCCCGCAGGGGACTACCCAAGAGACCCAGTACTTC
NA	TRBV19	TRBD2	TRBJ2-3	CASSIIGAWVAGGTPDTQYF	TGTGCCAGTAGTATTATTGGGGCTTGGGTAGCGGGGGGCACCCCGGATACGCAGTATTTT
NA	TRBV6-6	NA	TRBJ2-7	CASSYFLGSGYEQYF	TGTGCCAGCAGTTACTTCCTAGGGAGTGGTTACGAGCAGTACTTC
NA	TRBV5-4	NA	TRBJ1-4	CASSFGGRTNEKLFF	TGTGCCAGCAGCTTCGGAGGGCGGACTAATGAAAAACTGTTTTTT
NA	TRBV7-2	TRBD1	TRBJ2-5	CASSLRMGQGKETQYF	TGTGCCAGCAGCTTACGAATGGGACAGGGGAAAGAGACCCAGTACTTC
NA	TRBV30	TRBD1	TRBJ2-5	CASSGGTFQYF	TGTGCCTCTTCAGGGGGCACATTCCAGTACTTC
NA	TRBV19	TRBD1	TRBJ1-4	CASMADRGNEKLFF	TGTGCCAGTATGGCTGACAGGGGTAATGAAAAACTGTTTTTT
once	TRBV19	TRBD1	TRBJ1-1	CASRQGARNTEAFF	TGTGCCAGTAGACAGGGGGCACGAAACACTGAAGCTTTCTTT
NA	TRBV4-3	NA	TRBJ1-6	CASSQAEGSGSPLHF	TGCGCCAGCAGCCAAGCGGAGGGTTCGGGTTCACCCCTCCACTTT
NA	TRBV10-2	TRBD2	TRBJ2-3	CASSHLGGRGDTQYF	TGCGCCAGCAGTCATCTCGGGGGGAGGGGAGATACGCAGTATTTT
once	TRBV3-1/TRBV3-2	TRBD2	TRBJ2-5	CASSLLGGGEETQYF	TGTGCCAGCAGTTTACTCGGCGGGGGGGAAGAGACCCAGTACTTC